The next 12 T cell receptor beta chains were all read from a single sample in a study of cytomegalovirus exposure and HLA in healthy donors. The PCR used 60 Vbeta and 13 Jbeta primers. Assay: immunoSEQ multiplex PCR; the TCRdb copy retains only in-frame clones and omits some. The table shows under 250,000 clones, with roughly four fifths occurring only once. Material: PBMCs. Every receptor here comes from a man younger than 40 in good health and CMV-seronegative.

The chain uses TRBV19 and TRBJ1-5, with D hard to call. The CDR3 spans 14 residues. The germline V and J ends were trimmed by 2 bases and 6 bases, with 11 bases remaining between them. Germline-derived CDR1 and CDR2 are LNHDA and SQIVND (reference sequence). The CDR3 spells CASSIISLIQPQHF. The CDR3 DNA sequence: TGTGCCAGTAGTATAATCAGTCTTATTCAGCCCCAGCATTTT.

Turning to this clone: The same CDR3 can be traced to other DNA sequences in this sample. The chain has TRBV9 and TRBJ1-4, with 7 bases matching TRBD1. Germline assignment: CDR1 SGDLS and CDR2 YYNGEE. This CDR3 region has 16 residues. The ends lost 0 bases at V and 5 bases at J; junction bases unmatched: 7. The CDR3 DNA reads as TGTGCCAGCAGCGTAGGTCCCGGGACAGACAATGAAAAACTGTTTTTT. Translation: CASSVGPGTDNEKLFF.

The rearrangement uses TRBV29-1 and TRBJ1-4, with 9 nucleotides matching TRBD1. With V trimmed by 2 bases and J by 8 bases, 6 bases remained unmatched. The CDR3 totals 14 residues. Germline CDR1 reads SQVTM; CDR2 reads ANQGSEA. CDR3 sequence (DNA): TGCAGCGTTGAACGGACAGGGGTAGGGGAAAAACTGTTTTTT. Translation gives CSVERTGVGEKLFF.

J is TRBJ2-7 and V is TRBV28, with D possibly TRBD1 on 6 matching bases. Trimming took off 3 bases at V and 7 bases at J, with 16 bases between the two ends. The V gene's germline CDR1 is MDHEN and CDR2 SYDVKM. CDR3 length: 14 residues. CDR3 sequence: CASSLATGIGEQYF. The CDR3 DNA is TGTGCCAGCAGTTTGGCTACAGGGATCGGAGAGCAGTACTTC.

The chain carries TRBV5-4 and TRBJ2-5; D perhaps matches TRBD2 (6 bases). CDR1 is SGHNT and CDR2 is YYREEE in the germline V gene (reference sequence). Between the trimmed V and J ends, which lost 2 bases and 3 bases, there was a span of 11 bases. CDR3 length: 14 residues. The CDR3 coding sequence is TGTGCCAGCAGCTTCGTGGGAGGCGAAGAGACCCAGTACTTC. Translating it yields CASSFVGGEETQYF. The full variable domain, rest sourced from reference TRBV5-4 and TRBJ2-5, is ETGVTQSPTHLIKTRGQQVTLRCSSQSGHNTVSWYQQALGQGPQFIFQYYREEENGRGNFPPRFSGLQFPNYSSELNVNALELDDSALYLCASSFVGGEETQYFGPGTRLLVL.

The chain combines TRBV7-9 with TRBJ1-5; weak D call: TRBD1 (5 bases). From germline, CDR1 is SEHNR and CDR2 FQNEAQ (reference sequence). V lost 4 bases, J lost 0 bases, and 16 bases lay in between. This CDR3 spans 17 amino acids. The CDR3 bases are TGTGCCAGCAGCTCCACAAATGATCAGGGTAGCAATCAGCCCCAGCATTTT. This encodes CASSSTNDQGSNQPQHF.

The CDR3 spells CASRGQGVIEQYF. Here the CDR3 DNA reads TGTGCCAGCAGAGGGCAGGGGGTAATCGAGCAGTACTTC. V gene TRBV6-1 combines with J gene TRBJ2-7, with TRBD1 identical over 7 bases. J lost 6 bases, V lost 6 bases, and 8 bases had no gene match. Germline CDR1 and CDR2: MNHNS and SASEGT. The CDR3 consists of 13 residues.

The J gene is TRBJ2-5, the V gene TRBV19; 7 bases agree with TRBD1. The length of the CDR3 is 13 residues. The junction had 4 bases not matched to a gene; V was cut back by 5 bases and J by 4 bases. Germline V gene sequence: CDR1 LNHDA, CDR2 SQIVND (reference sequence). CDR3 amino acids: CASSVTGSETQYF. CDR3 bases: TGTGCCAGTAGTGTGACAGGGTCAGAGACCCAGTACTTC.

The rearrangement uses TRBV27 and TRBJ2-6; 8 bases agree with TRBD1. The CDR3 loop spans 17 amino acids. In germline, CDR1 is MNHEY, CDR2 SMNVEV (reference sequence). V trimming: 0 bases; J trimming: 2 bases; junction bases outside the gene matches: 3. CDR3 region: CASSLSGQEAGANVLTF. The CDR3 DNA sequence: TGTGCCAGCAGTTTATCGGGACAGGAAGCTGGGGCCAACGTCCTGACTTTC.

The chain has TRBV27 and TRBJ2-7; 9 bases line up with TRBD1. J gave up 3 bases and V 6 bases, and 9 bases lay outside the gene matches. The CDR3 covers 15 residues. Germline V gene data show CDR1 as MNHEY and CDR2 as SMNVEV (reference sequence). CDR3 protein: CASSRSPGQGYEQYF. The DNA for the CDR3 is TGTGCCAGCAGCCGGAGCCCGGGACAGGGCTACGAGCAGTACTTC.

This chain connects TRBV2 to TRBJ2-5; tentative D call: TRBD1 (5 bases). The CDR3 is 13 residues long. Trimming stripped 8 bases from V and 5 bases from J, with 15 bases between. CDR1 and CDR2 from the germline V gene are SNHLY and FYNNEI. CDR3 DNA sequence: TGTGCCAGCGCCCGGCAGGGCTCGGAGACCCAGTACTTC. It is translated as CASARQGSETQYF.

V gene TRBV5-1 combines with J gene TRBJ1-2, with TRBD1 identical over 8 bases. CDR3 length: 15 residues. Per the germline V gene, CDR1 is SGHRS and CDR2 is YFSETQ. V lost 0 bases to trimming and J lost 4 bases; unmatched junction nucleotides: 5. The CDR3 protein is CASSLASGGSYGYTF. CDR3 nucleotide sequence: TGCGCCAGCAGCTTGGCCTCAGGGGGCAGCTATGGCTACACCTTC. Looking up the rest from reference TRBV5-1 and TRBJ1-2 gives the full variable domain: KAGVTQTPRYLIKTRGQQVTLSCSPISGHRSVSWYQQTPGQGLQFLFEYFSETQRNKGNFPGRFSGRQFSNSRSEMNVSTLELGDSALYLCASSLASGGSYGYTFGSGTRLTVV.